This is a list of T cell receptor beta chains from one sample in a study of T cells after somatic rescue of genetic block. The protocol was immunoSEQ multiplex PCR, while the TCRdb copy is restricted to in-frame clones and leaves out a portion. The sample carries approximately 110,000 clones, about 90% recorded once. The sample consisted of peripheral blood mononuclear cells (PBMCs). These receptor sequences come from a woman younger than 35. The CDR3 runs from the conserved cysteine through the conserved F or W. Each record gives: V gene, D gene, CDR3 protein. D genes are given only for firm matches.

TRBV7-9	NA	CASSRDSLDF
TRBV25-1	TRBD2	CASSEVGASGGNNEQFF
TRBV6-1	NA	CASSPRDGLNTEAFF
TRBV7-6	TRBD1	CASSLALTGVLSGNTIYF
TRBV7-8	NA	CASSAWPGSSYEQYF
TRBV10-2	TRBD1	CASRDRGQNQPQHF
TRBV7-2	NA	CASSPRGDGTDTQYF
TRBV5-4	NA	CASSFRGNSPLHF
TRBV28	NA	CASSSLGRSSYNSPLHF
TRBV30	TRBD1	CAWNRGDGYGYTF
TRBV5-4	NA	CASSLGSSGYTLGEQYF
TRBV6-6	TRBD2	CASSYGPSGYTDTQYF